The rows below give T cell receptor beta chains drawn from one sample of a study of T cells after yellow fever vaccination. TCRdb redid the calling of the 5' RACE reads with MiXCR, one entry per CDR3 protein. In the table there are about 150,000 distinct CDR3 sequences, more than 6.5% of which are singletons. The starting material was CD4+ T cells sorted from PBMCs, obtained 10 days after the yellow fever booster vaccination. Source of these receptors: a man aged 25-40 years who received the YFV17D yellow fever vaccine. Each CDR3 is given with its conserved first and last residue. The D gene is left open where the match is weak. Expanded clones are given a class, and other clones once, few, many or no size at all.

DNA: TGTGCCAGCAGATTTTCTAATCCCTTGTACTTC
CDR3: CASRFSNPLYF
V: TRBV7-2
size: -
D: -
J: TRBJ2-5

DNA: TGCGCCAGCAGCTTGATGGCGGGAGGGCCGCACAATGAGCAGTTCTTC
CDR3: CASSLMAGGPHNEQFF
V: TRBV5-1
size: many
D: TRBD2
J: TRBJ2-1

DNA: TGTGCCAGCAGTTTGATAGCCCAAGAGACCCAGTACTTC
CDR3: CASSLIAQETQYF
V: TRBV5-4
size: many
D: -
J: TRBJ2-5

DNA: TGTGCCAGCAGCCGGCGGCGGACCTTCACAGATACGCAGTATTTT
CDR3: CASSRRRTFTDTQYF
V: TRBV5-6
size: many
D: -
J: TRBJ2-3

DNA: TGTGCCAGCAGCCCGCTCCGACTAGCGGGATACAATGAGCAGTTCTTC
CDR3: CASSPLRLAGYNEQFF
V: TRBV14
size: many
D: TRBD2
J: TRBJ2-1

DNA: TGTGCCAGCAGCTTATTTCGATTGGGCATCATCACAGATACGCAGTATTTT
CDR3: CASSLFRLGIITDTQYF
V: TRBV7-2
size: many
D: -
J: TRBJ2-3

DNA: TGTGCCAGCAGCTCTACCGGGGGGGCGCAGGGCTACACCTTC
CDR3: CASSSTGGAQGYTF
V: TRBV5-5
size: few
D: -
J: TRBJ1-2

DNA: TGTGCCAGCAGCCCAGGGACAGATAGGGCCGGGGAGCTGTTTTTT
CDR3: CASSPGTDRAGELFF
V: TRBV3-1
size: many
D: TRBD1
J: TRBJ2-2

DNA: TGTGCCAGCAGGCCCCTCGCACTGGCCTTAAACACCGGGGAGCTGTTTTTT
CDR3: CASRPLALALNTGELFF
V: TRBV12-3/TRBV12-4
size: many
D: -
J: TRBJ2-2

DNA: TGTGCCACCGAGGGGCTAGTCGGCGGGGAGCTGTTTTTT
CDR3: CATEGLVGGELFF
V: TRBV24-1
size: many
D: -
J: TRBJ2-2

DNA: TGCAGTGCTAGTTTATTGGGGAGCTACGAGCAGTACTTC
CDR3: CSASLLGSYEQYF
V: TRBV20-1
size: many
D: -
J: TRBJ2-7

DNA: TGTGCCAGCAGTTACGTCAGGCTAGGTCAGCCCCAGCATTTT
CDR3: CASSYVRLGQPQHF
V: TRBV6-6
size: many
D: -
J: TRBJ1-5

DNA: TGCAGCGCAACTATCCACGCCGGGACTTTGAACACTGAAGCTTTCTTT
CDR3: CSATIHAGTLNTEAFF
V: TRBV29-1
size: many
D: -
J: TRBJ1-1

DNA: TGCAGTGCTTTACCGGGACACAATAATTCACCCCTCCACTTT
CDR3: CSALPGHNNSPLHF
V: TRBV20-1
size: many
D: -
J: TRBJ1-6

DNA: TGTGCCAGCGGTGGAAGCACCGGGGAGCTGTTTTTT
CDR3: CASGGSTGELFF
V: TRBV11-3
size: many
D: -
J: TRBJ2-2

DNA: TGCGCCAGCAGCGCGGACAGTAACCAGCCCCAGCATTTT
CDR3: CASSADSNQPQHF
V: TRBV5-1
size: few
D: -
J: TRBJ1-5

DNA: TGTGCCAGCAGTTTTCACACCTGGACCTACGAGCAGTACTTC
CDR3: CASSFHTWTYEQYF
V: TRBV12-3/TRBV12-4
size: many
D: -
J: TRBJ2-7

DNA: TGTGCCAGCAGGAGGGGAGGGCCATGGGATGAGCAGTTCTTC
CDR3: CASRRGGPWDEQFF
V: TRBV12-3/TRBV12-4
size: many
D: TRBD2
J: TRBJ2-1

DNA: TGCAGTGCTAGAGATATAACAGGGGGCATGGGTGGCTACACCTTC
CDR3: CSARDITGGMGGYTF
V: TRBV20-1
size: many
D: TRBD1
J: TRBJ1-2

DNA: TGTGCCAGCAGCTACACCGGTCGAGGAACTCGGAACAATGAGCAGTTCTTC
CDR3: CASSYTGRGTRNNEQFF
V: TRBV7-8
size: many
D: -
J: TRBJ2-1

DNA: TGTGCCAGCATGGCTAGCGGGAGACCCTACAATGAGCAGTTCTTC
CDR3: CASMASGRPYNEQFF
V: TRBV6-2/TRBV6-3
size: many
D: TRBD2
J: TRBJ2-1

DNA: TGTGCCACCAGCCTCTCCCGGACTAGCGGATGGGATACGCAGTATTTT
CDR3: CATSLSRTSGWDTQYF
V: TRBV15
size: -
D: TRBD2
J: TRBJ2-3

DNA: TGTGCCAGCAGCATCTTTGTTGTGGGGTACAATGAGCAGTTCTTC
CDR3: CASSIFVVGYNEQFF
V: TRBV7-2
size: many
D: -
J: TRBJ2-1

DNA: TGTGCCAGCAGCAACAGGGCAACCTACAATGAGCAGTTCTTC
CDR3: CASSNRATYNEQFF
V: TRBV12-3/TRBV12-4
size: many
D: -
J: TRBJ2-1

DNA: TGTGCCAGCAGCTGGACAGGGGTCATGAACACTGAAGCTTTCTTT
CDR3: CASSWTGVMNTEAFF
V: TRBV6-1
size: -
D: TRBD1
J: TRBJ1-1

DNA: TGCAGCGTCAGTGGGGACAGGGGAGCTATGGCTAACTATGGCTACACCTTC
CDR3: CSVSGDRGAMANYGYTF
V: TRBV29-1
size: -
D: TRBD1
J: TRBJ1-2

DNA: TGTGCCAGCTCACCCAGGGAAACTGAAGCTTTCTTT
CDR3: CASSPRETEAFF
V: TRBV18
size: -
D: -
J: TRBJ1-1

DNA: TGTGCCAGCATGCTGGGCGGCTACAATGAGCAGTTCTTC
CDR3: CASMLGGYNEQFF
V: TRBV2
size: many
D: -
J: TRBJ2-1

DNA: TGCGCCAGCCGGCACGAAGTTGAAGCTTTCTTT
CDR3: CASRHEVEAFF
V: TRBV5-1
size: many
D: -
J: TRBJ1-1

DNA: TGCAGTGCTAGAGGGAAATTTTCCTACAATGAGCAGTTCTTC
CDR3: CSARGKFSYNEQFF
V: TRBV20-1
size: many
D: -
J: TRBJ2-1

DNA: TGTGCCAGCAGCTTCTCCTCGACTAGCCGGGCAGATACGCAGTATTTT
CDR3: CASSFSSTSRADTQYF
V: TRBV5-6
size: many
D: TRBD2
J: TRBJ2-3